This T cell receptor beta chain was observed in a study of shared clonotypes between healthy human individuals. Whole-study context: Three plates were used per donor for CD4 naive, three for CD4 memory, two for CD8 naive and one for CD8 memory. Overall study results and limits: Some naive CD4 clonotypes, 4.5% to 5.5%, turned up in common across four donors.

Points on this clone: Its target is unknown. No conserved phenylalanine or tryptophan ends this CDR3, so it is likely a read error. The DNA is omitted, as the CDR3 cannot be located on it reliably, and the CDR3 follows TCRdb's listing.

Using immunoSEQ multiplex PCR, the repertoire was profiled, and TCRdb retains in-frame clones only, with some absent. The sample consists of over 2 million clones, 95% of them appearing once. Inclusive of both ends, the CDR3 amounts to 13 amino acids. Germline V gene lookup returns CDR1 SGHTS and CDR2 YDEGEE. The healthy adult donors were HIV-negative and reported no recent acute infections or vaccinations. Partitioning of CD4+ cells yielded a CD45RA+ naive subset and a CD45RA-negative memory subset. The clonotype was recovered from a young man in good health. J is TRBJ1-2 and V is TRBV5-8; the D call TRBD1 from the table was never checked on the DNA. Sequences were obtained from naive CD4+ T cells sorted from blood. Described subset: CD45RA+ positively selected. This CDR3 is CASSLVDRGQFEL.